The 21 T cell receptor beta chains below come from one sample, sequenced in a study of response to subunit inactivated influenza vaccine. In TCRdb, the RT-PCR reads were re-called with MiXCR into one record per CDR3 protein. The table lists approximately 500,000 distinct CDR3 sequences, about 15% of them singletons. This material consisted of PBMCs from blood, taken 12 days after vaccination. The receptors derive from a man aged 50 or older who received an inactivated influenza vaccine.

This clonotype was picked up a small number of times. The gene calls are TRBV7-6 and TRBJ2-1; possibly TRBD1 or TRBD2 for D (5 bases each). The germline V and J ends were trimmed by 6 bases and 6 bases, with 15 bases remaining between them. The CDR3 runs to 14 residues. CDR1 and CDR2 (germline): SGHVS, FNYEAQ. CDR3 sequence reads: CASRGVGQLNEQFF. CDR3 bases: TGTGCCAGCAGGGGGGTCGGCCAGCTCAATGAGCAGTTCTTC.

This clonotype occurred a few times. The chain recombines TRBV20-1 with TRBJ1-2; D is ambiguous. The CDR3 covers 14 residues. Between the trimmed V and J ends, which lost 7 bases and 4 bases, there was a span of 19 bases. Germline V lookup: CDR1 DFQATT, CDR2 SNEGSKA (reference sequence). The CDR3 region has the DNA TGCAGTGACCGAACGACACGTGCAGCCTATGGCTACACCTTC. Its translation is CSDRTTRAAYGYTF.

This clonotype was seen a handful of times. The rearrangement joins TRBV15 to TRBJ2-4; possibly TRBD1 for D (6 bases). V was trimmed by 1 base and J by 0 bases, leaving 13 bases between them. Germline CDR1 is LNHNV and CDR2 is YYDKDF (reference sequence). The CDR3 is made up of 17 amino acids. CDR3 in DNA: TGTGCCACCAGCAGAGCTCACGGGACATTAGCCAAAAACATTCAGTACTTC. Translation: CATSRAHGTLAKNIQYF.

The genes are TRBV21-1 and TRBJ2-5; no check of the table's D call, TRBD2, against the DNA was made. TRBV21-1 is a pseudogene locus. The CDR3 is 17 amino acids. In nucleotides, the CDR3 is TGTGCCAGCAGCAAAGGGGTAACTAGCGGGGCCCAAGAGACCCAGTACTTC. It codes for CASSKGVTSGAQETQYF.

V usage is TRBV6-1 and J usage is TRBJ1-6; D perhaps matches TRBD1 (5 bases). Germline V CDR1 and CDR2: MNHNS, SASEGT. There are 15 residues in the CDR3. Trimming shortened V by 2 bases and J by 6 bases, and 11 bases separated the two germline ends. CDR3 residues: CASSELSGGNSPLHF. CDR3 DNA sequence: TGTGCCAGCAGTGAATTGTCCGGGGGTAATTCACCCCTCCACTTT.

Only a few counts were recorded for this clonotype. As DNA, the CDR3 is TGCGCCAGCAGCCAAGGACAGGGGCCCCCCGAGACCCAGTACTTC. It codes for CASSQGQGPPETQYF. The rearrangement joins TRBV4-1 to TRBJ2-5; 8 nucleotides agree with TRBD1. Trimming took 1 base from V and 5 from J; bases not matched to a gene: 6. Germline CDR1 is MGHRA and CDR2 is YSYEKL. This CDR3 contains 15 residues.

This clonotype was seen only a few times. This chain joins TRBV28 and TRBJ2-2; a weak D match, TRBD2 (6 bases). CDR3 length: 16 amino acids. The V end was cut by 2 bases, the J end by 5 bases, with 15 bases between. Per the germline V gene, CDR1 is MDHEN and CDR2 is SYDVKM. CDR3: CASSLHVGSGTGELFF. CDR3 in DNA: TGTGCCAGCAGTTTACACGTGGGCAGCGGGACCGGGGAGCTGTTTTTT.

This clonotype has just a few counts. This sequence joins TRBV28 and TRBJ2-7, with TRBD1 matching 8 bases. CDR3 length equals 15 residues. The V gene's germline CDR1 is MDHEN and CDR2 SYDVKM. J was trimmed by 3 bases and V by 5 bases; bases with no gene match: 9. The chain's CDR3 is CASSPGTGIYYEQYF. The CDR3 DNA sequence: TGTGCCAGCAGTCCGGGGACAGGAATTTACTACGAGCAGTACTTC.

The chain has TRBV12-3 or TRBV12-4 and TRBJ2-2, with D perhaps TRBD1 (6 bases). This CDR3 is 15 amino acids long. The ends were cut back, 2 bases at V and 4 bases at J, with 11 bases in the middle. The CDR3 region has the DNA TGTGCCAGCAGTTTACAGGGGCGTAGCACCGGGGAGCTGTTTTTT. This translates into CASSLQGRSTGELFF.

There are many counts of this clonotype. The V call is TRBV7-2, the J call TRBJ1-2; D remains ambiguous. Germline V gives CDR1 SGHTA, CDR2 FQGNSA. V lost 0 bases and J lost 5, with 4 bases in between. The CDR3 length is 12 residues. CDR3 loop: CASSLAEYGYTF. In DNA form, the CDR3 reads TGTGCCAGCAGCTTAGCTGAGTATGGCTACACCTTC.

This clonotype was seen a few times. The chain recombines TRBV20-1 with TRBJ2-7; D gene unclear. Trimming removed 3 bases from V and 2 bases from J, with 8 bases in between. This CDR3 has 12 residues. Germline CDR1 reads DFQATT; CDR2 reads SNEGSKA (reference sequence). The CDR3 loop is CSASSQAYEQYF. The CDR3, as DNA: TGCAGTGCTAGTTCGCAGGCCTACGAGCAGTACTTC.

The V call is TRBV21-1, the J call TRBJ1-6; whether TRBD1, the table's D call, matches the DNA was not checked. TRBV21-1 is deemed a pseudogene. This CDR3 is built from 16 residues. Here the CDR3 DNA reads TGTGCCAGCAGCAACCAGGGACAGGGAAGGAATTCACCCCTCCACTTT. The encoded protein is CASSNQGQGRNSPLHF.

This clonotype came up a few times. The chain links TRBV10-2 to TRBJ2-1, with a possible D match to TRBD1 (6 bases). V lost 7 bases and J 9 bases, leaving 16 bases between the germline ends. Germline loops: CDR1 WSHSY, CDR2 SAAADI. This CDR3 comprises 13 residues. Here the CDR3 reads CASISPPRGEQFF. CDR3 bases: TGCGCCAGCATCTCCCCCCCCAGGGGTGAGCAGTTCTTC.

CDR3 loop: CASSSFIQVSLTDTQYF. The CDR3 coding sequence is TGTGCCAGCAGCTCATTTATACAGGTCTCTCTCACAGATACGCAGTATTTT. The rearrangement joins TRBV6-1 to TRBJ2-3; tentatively, D is TRBD1 (5 bases). Looked up from germline, CDR1 is MNHNS and CDR2 is SASEGT. CDR3 size: 17 residues. The germline V and J ends were trimmed by 6 bases and 2 bases, with 21 bases remaining between them.

This clonotype has more than one count but fewer than ten. The rearrangement joins TRBV12-3 or TRBV12-4 to TRBJ1-4, with a weak D call TRBD1 (5 bases). V lost 4 bases and J lost 4, with 13 bases in between. This CDR3 has 15 residues. The DNA of the CDR3 is TGTGCCAGCAGTTCCCCCCGGGGGATTAATGAAAAACTGTTTTTT. It yields the protein CASSSPRGINEKLFF.

The sample holds a few counts of this clonotype. This chain uses TRBV5-6 with TRBJ1-6; 9 nucleotides line up with TRBD1. Germline CDR1 is SGHDT and CDR2 is YYEEEE. The CDR3 spans 15 residues. After removal of 3 bases from V and 7 bases from J, the junction contained 5 bases not matched to a gene. CDR3 protein: CASSWGTGMNSPLHF. CDR3 in DNA: TGTGCCAGCAGCTGGGGGACAGGGATGAATTCACCCCTCCACTTT.

This chain uses TRBV7-2 with TRBJ2-7, with 10 bases that match TRBD2. This CDR3 comprises 15 residues. The germline V gene encodes CDR1 SGHTA and CDR2 FQGNSA. J gave up 2 bases and V 6 bases, and 7 bases lay outside the gene matches. CDR3 coding DNA: TGTGCCAGCAGATTCGAGCGGGGGGGACCCTACGAGCAGTACTTC. Translation gives CASRFERGGPYEQYF.

This clonotype has at least ten counts. The genes are TRBV12-3 or TRBV12-4 and TRBJ1-2, with D hard to call. The CDR3 has 12 residues. Trimming took off 2 bases at V and 6 bases at J, with 7 bases between the two ends. CDR3 sequence reads: CASSLYRNGYTF. The CDR3 DNA follows: TGTGCCAGCAGTTTATACCGGAATGGCTACACCTTC.

The V call is TRBV5-6, the J call TRBJ2-5; TRBD2 aligns across 8 bases. Germline V gives CDR1 SGHDT, CDR2 YYEEEE. J was trimmed by 5 bases and V by 1 base; bases with no gene match: 1. This CDR3 is 13 amino acids long. CDR3 DNA: TGTGCCAGCAGCTTGACTAGCGGCGAGACCCAGTACTTC. Translated, it gives CASSLTSGETQYF.

This clonotype was seen more than once but under ten times. The gene calls are TRBV7-3 and TRBJ2-1; 7 bases are a match to TRBD2. With 1 base clipped from V and 3 bases from J, the junction kept 3 bases outside the gene matches. The CDR3 spans 15 residues. CDR1 is SGHTA and CDR2 is FQGTGA in the germline V gene. CDR3 DNA sequence: TGTGCCAGCAGCTTAAGTAGCGGGTACTACAATGAGCAGTTCTTC. Translation: CASSLSSGYYNEQFF. The variable domain in full, with the rest retrieved from reference TRBV7-3 and TRBJ2-1, is GAGVSQTPSNKVTEKGKYVELRCDPISGHTALYWYRQSLGQGPEFLIYFQGTGAADDSGLPNDRFFAVRPEGSVSTLKIQRTERGDSAVYLCASSLSSGYYNEQFFGPGTRLTVL.

The genes are TRBV20-1 and TRBJ2-1, with 14 bases identical to TRBD2. Germline CDR1 reads DFQATT; CDR2 reads SNEGSKA (reference sequence). This CDR3 comprises 15 residues. V was pared by 2 bases and J by 7 bases, with 4 bases of the junction left unmatched. Here the CDR3 DNA reads TGCAGTGCTAGACCCGGACTAGCGGGAGGTAATGAGCAGTTCTTC. The encoded protein is CSARPGLAGGNEQFF.